Shown below are 20 T cell receptor beta chains from a single sample sequenced in a study of cytomegalovirus exposure and HLA in healthy donors. With 60 Vbeta and 13 Jbeta primers, the PCR was carried out. TCRdb's copy holds only in-frame clones and misses some; the assay was immunoSEQ multiplex PCR. The repertoire includes about 140,000 clones, roughly 85% of them detected once, and 5% to 8.5% sits in the top ten. Sequenced input: PBMCs. Source of these receptors: a man aged 35 to 55 in good health and CMV-seropositive.

The V and J genes are TRBV6-4 and TRBJ2-3; 12 nucleotides match TRBD2. V lost 2 bases, J lost 4 bases, and 10 bases stayed unmatched. From germline, CDR1 is MRHNA and CDR2 SNTAGT. The CDR3 spans 18 residues. CDR3 amino acids: CASSDGLAGGPSSDTQYF. For the CDR3, the DNA is TGTGCCAGCAGTGACGGGCTAGCGGGAGGGCCGTCATCAGATACGCAGTATTTT.

This clone was detected once. The chain couples TRBV19 to TRBJ2-2, with 7 bases matching TRBD2. Germline V gene data show CDR1 as LNHDA and CDR2 as SQIVND (reference sequence). The length of the CDR3 is 13 residues. V shed 7 bases, J shed 8 bases, and the junction held 7 bases outside the gene matches. CDR3 sequence reads: CASTWGGEGELFF. In nucleotides, the CDR3 is TGTGCCAGTACGTGGGGGGGTGAAGGGGAGCTGTTTTTT.

The chain has TRBV19 and TRBJ1-5, with D perhaps TRBD1 (6 bases). The germline V gene has CDR1 LNHDA and CDR2 SQIVND (reference sequence). The CDR3 runs 16 residues. V dropped 4 bases and J dropped 2 bases, with 15 bases sitting between them. Written as DNA, the CDR3 is TGTGCCAGTAGTACAAGACAGGAAGGAGGCAATCAGCCCCAGCATTTT. Translated: CASSTRQEGGNQPQHF.

This clone was seen a single time. The V and J genes are TRBV11-2 and TRBJ2-1, with TRBD2 identical over 11 bases. This CDR3 contains 15 residues. J gave up 6 bases and V 7 bases, and 8 bases lay outside the gene matches. Germline lookup yields CDR1 SGHAT and CDR2 FQNNGV. The CDR3: CASTRTSGSVNEQFF. CDR3 in DNA: TGTGCCAGCACCCGAACTAGCGGGAGTGTCAATGAGCAGTTCTTC.

The CDR3 loop reads CASSPGGLNYGYTF. The CDR3 DNA is TGTGCCAGCAGCCCCGGCGGGCTAAACTATGGCTACACCTTC. The J gene is TRBJ1-2, the V gene TRBV4-2; the D is unclear. The CDR3 loop spans 14 amino acids. Trimming stripped 4 bases from V and 2 bases from J, with 11 bases between. Germline CDR1 LGHNA, CDR2 YNFKEQ.

This chain links TRBV2 with TRBJ2-5; D is unresolved. Trimming removed 7 bases from V and 5 bases from J, with 23 bases in between. The germline gives CDR1 SNHLY, CDR2 FYNNEI. The CDR3 is 16 residues long. CDR3 residues: CASTQRPFPTGETQYF. CDR3 nucleotides: TGTGCCAGCACTCAAAGACCCTTTCCGACCGGGGAGACCCAGTACTTC.

The chain recombines TRBV12-5 with TRBJ1-5; D not certain. V dropped 3 bases and J dropped 2 bases, with 11 bases sitting between them. Germline CDR1 LGHNT, CDR2 FRNRAP. The CDR3 sequence is 15 residues long. CDR3 region: CASGLVGWGNQPQHF. The CDR3 bases are TGTGCTAGTGGTTTAGTCGGGTGGGGCAATCAGCCCCAGCATTTT.

The chain is built from TRBV27 and TRBJ2-7; the D gene is possibly TRBD1 (7 bases). The germline V and J ends were trimmed by 6 bases and 3 bases, with 15 bases remaining between them. The CDR3 is made up of 14 amino acids. Germline CDR1 and CDR2: MNHEY and SMNVEV (reference sequence). CDR3 bases: TGTGCCAGCAGAGCCTGGCAGGGGGGCTACGAGCAGTACTTC. Its translation: CASRAWQGGYEQYF.

The rearrangement joins TRBV2 to TRBJ2-7; 7 bases map to TRBD1. The CDR3 sequence is 13 residues long. CDR1 is SNHLY and CDR2 is FYNNEI in the germline V gene. V lost 1 base to trimming and J lost 6 bases; unmatched junction nucleotides: 3. CDR3 sequence reads: CASSEGAGGEQYF. Written as DNA, the CDR3 is TGTGCCAGCAGTGAAGGGGCAGGGGGCGAGCAGTACTTC. The entire variable domain, with the rest obtained from reference TRBV2 and TRBJ2-7, is as follows: EPEVTQTPSHQVTQMGQEVILRCVPISNHLYFYWYRQILGQKVEFLVSFYNNEISEKSEIFDDQFSVERPDGSNFTLKIRSTKLEDSAMYFCASSEGAGGEQYFGPGTRLTVT.

V is TRBV6-6 and J is TRBJ2-5, with 10 positions matching TRBD1. In germline, CDR1 is MNHNY, CDR2 SVGAGI (reference sequence). This CDR3 spans 15 amino acids. With V trimmed by 2 bases and J by 3 bases, 3 bases remained unmatched. For the CDR3, the DNA is TGTGCCAGCAGTTACGGGGGACAGGGGAAAGAGACCCAGTACTTC. As protein: CASSYGGQGKETQYF.

This clone was counted only a few times. The V gene is TRBV7-9, the J gene TRBJ1-1, with 8 positions matching TRBD1. The germline V gene has CDR1 SEHNR and CDR2 FQNEAQ (reference sequence). This CDR3 comprises 15 residues. V was clipped by 4 bases and J by 3 bases; unmatched bases: 7. The CDR3 is CASSSGRTGHTEAFF. The CDR3 region has the DNA TGTGCCAGCAGCTCCGGGAGGACAGGGCACACTGAAGCTTTCTTT.

The chain recombines TRBV5-6 with TRBJ2-5; 9 bases align to TRBD1. This CDR3 is built from 19 residues. Losses at the gene ends were 3 bases for V and 5 bases for J; bases not matched to a gene: 20. The germline V gene encodes CDR1 SGHDT and CDR2 YYEEEE. CDR3 DNA: TGTGCCAGCAGCTCCCCTCTATTGAGAGGGGGGGACAGGGAGGAGACCCAGTACTTC. Residues: CASSSPLLRGGDREETQYF.

The genes are TRBV5-6 and TRBJ1-6, with 10 bases that match TRBD1. Germline CDR1 reads SGHDT; CDR2 reads YYEEEE. This CDR3 comprises 17 residues. Trimming at V came to 2 bases and at J to 2 bases, leaving 4 bases not matched to a gene. The CDR3 DNA is TGTGCCAGCAGCTTCGACAGGGGGCTCACCTATAATTCACCCCTCCACTTT. Translating gives CASSFDRGLTYNSPLHF. The whole variable domain, remainder taken from reference TRBV5-6 and TRBJ1-6, is DAGVTQSPTHLIKTRGQQVTLRCSPKSGHDTVSWYQQALGQGPQFIFQYYEEEERQRGNFPDRFSGHQFPNYSSELNVNALLLGDSALYLCASSFDRGLTYNSPLHFGNGTRLTVT.

The rearrangement uses TRBV7-9 and TRBJ2-7, with TRBD2 identical over 7 bases. J gave up 7 bases and V 6 bases, and 18 bases lay outside the gene matches. Germline V gene data show CDR1 as SEHNR and CDR2 as FQNEAQ (reference sequence). This CDR3 contains 16 residues. In nucleotides, the CDR3 is TGTGCCAGCAGATCGCCTGGGGGGGAGATTGGAGGAGAGCAGTACTTC. Translation gives CASRSPGGEIGGEQYF.

V usage is TRBV7-9 and J usage is TRBJ2-7; D possibly corresponds to TRBD2 (5 bases). Germline CDR1 reads SEHNR; CDR2 reads FQNEAQ (reference sequence). There are 12 residues in the CDR3. V shed 5 bases and J shed 4 bases, with 9 bases lying between them. The CDR3 sequence: CASSPREYEQYF. CDR3 nucleotide sequence: TGTGCCAGCAGCCCAAGGGAGTACGAGCAGTACTTC.

In nucleotides, the CDR3 is TGTGCCAGCAGTTACTTTGGGGGGAGATCTTACAATGAGCAGTTCTTC. It specifies CASSYFGGRSYNEQFF. The chain combines TRBV6-6 with TRBJ2-1; TRBD2 might be the D (6 bases). The CDR3 covers 16 residues. Per the germline V gene, CDR1 is MNHNY and CDR2 is SVGAGI (reference sequence). The V end lost 1 base, the J end lost 4 bases, and 14 bases lay between the germline ends.

J is TRBJ2-6 and V is TRBV29-1, with 9 bases fitting TRBD1. V was clipped by 7 bases and J by 3 bases; unmatched bases: 7. The CDR3 covers 15 residues. CDR1 and CDR2 (germline): SQVTM, ANQGSEA. The DNA of the CDR3 is TGCAGCGCACGACAGGGGGGCGGTGGGGCCAACGTCCTGACTTTC. This codes for CSARQGGGGANVLTF.

The chain joins TRBV15 to TRBJ2-3, with D maybe TRBD1 (6 bases). V was trimmed by 0 bases and J by 4 bases, leaving 8 bases between them. Germline values: CDR1 LNHNV, CDR2 YYDKDF (reference sequence). The CDR3 loop spans 14 amino acids. CDR3 protein: CATSRDPGADTQYF. CDR3 DNA sequence: TGTGCCACCAGCAGAGATCCAGGGGCAGATACGCAGTATTTT.

This clone has a handful of counts. The genes are TRBV6-5 and TRBJ2-1; D perhaps matches TRBD1 (6 bases). V was pared by 5 bases and J by 12 bases, with 17 bases between. Germline V lookup: CDR1 MNHEY, CDR2 SVGAGI. The CDR3 contains 13 residues. The CDR3 DNA follows: TGTGCCAGCAGTGCCAGGGGCGGCACCATGCAGTTCTTC. Residues: CASSARGGTMQFF.

The chain has TRBV7-9 and TRBJ2-2; D is perhaps TRBD2 (5 bases). In germline, CDR1 is SEHNR, CDR2 FQNEAQ (reference sequence). The length of the CDR3 is 12 residues. V lost 5 bases and J lost 7, with 8 bases in between. The CDR3 protein is CASSLAGGELFF. The CDR3 DNA follows: TGTGCCAGCAGCCTGGCGGGCGGGGAGCTGTTTTTT.